This T cell receptor (beta chain) originates from a study of T cells expressing NK-cell markers. Overall study context: TCR beta repertoires came from sorted CD3+CD56+NKG2C+, CD3+CD56+NKG2C- and CD3+CD56-NKG2C+ T cells. The authors sequenced eight donors, of whom seven were HCMV-seropositive and one was seronegative.

TCRdb processed the 5' RACE reads again and assigns one entry to each CDR3 protein, with no DNA. The sample totals approximately 460,000 distinct CDR3 sequences. Study observations and caveats: The study left the HCMV specificity of expanded NKG2C+ T cell clones unresolved.

About this clonotype itself: Its antigen is still unknown.

This CDR3 contains 16 residues. Germline V gives CDR1 LGHNA, CDR2 YSLEER. The rearrangement uses TRBV4-3 and TRBJ2-4; TCRdb designates TRBD1, a call that cannot be tested without DNA. The TCR was taken from a woman between 18 and 69 years old in good health. Specimen: blood T cells: a sorted CD56 or NKG2C T cell subset, CD4+ or CD8+ T cells, or bulk PBMC T cells (not recorded which). CDR3 amino acids: CASSQDRTGGYGIQYF.